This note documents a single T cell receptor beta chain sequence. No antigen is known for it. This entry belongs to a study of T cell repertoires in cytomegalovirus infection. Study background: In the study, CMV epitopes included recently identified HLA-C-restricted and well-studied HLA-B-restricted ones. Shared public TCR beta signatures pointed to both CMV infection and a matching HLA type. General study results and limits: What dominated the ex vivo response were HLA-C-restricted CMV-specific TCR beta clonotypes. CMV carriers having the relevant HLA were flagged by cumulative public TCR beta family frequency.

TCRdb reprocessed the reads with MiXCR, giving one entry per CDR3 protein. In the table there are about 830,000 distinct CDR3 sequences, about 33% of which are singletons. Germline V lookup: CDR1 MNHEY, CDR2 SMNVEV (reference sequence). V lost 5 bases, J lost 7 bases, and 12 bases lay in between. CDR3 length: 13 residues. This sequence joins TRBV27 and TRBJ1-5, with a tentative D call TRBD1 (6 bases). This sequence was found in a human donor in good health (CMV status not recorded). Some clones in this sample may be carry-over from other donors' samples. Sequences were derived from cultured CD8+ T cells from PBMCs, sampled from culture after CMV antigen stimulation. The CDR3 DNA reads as TGTGCCAGCAGTCCGGGGACAAACCAGCCCCAGCATTTT. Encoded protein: CASSPGTNQPQHF.